This T cell receptor beta chain is from a study of T cells in Graves' hyperthyroidism and ophthalmopathy. The study excluded patients with uncontrolled infection, other autoimmune disease, pregnancy or lactation. In its sample, this clonotype was seen many times. Regions amplified from RNA transcripts were the TCR beta CDR3 regions. Researchers ran a first-round RT-PCR on the TCR CDR3 using the HTBI primer set. One entry per CDR3 protein results from TCRdb running MiXCR on the multiplex PCR reads. The profile shows around 700,000 distinct CDR3 sequences, 35% of them singletons. The CDR3 totals 15 residues. The germline V and J ends were trimmed by 1 base and 3 bases, with 15 bases remaining between them. Germline CDR1 DFQATT, CDR2 SNEGSKA (reference sequence).

The sequencing input was blood. The V and J genes are TRBV20-1 and TRBJ1-1; no clear D gene. This receptor was taken from a woman in her forties with Graves' hyperthyroidism. The CDR3 spells CSARGTLRADTEAFF. DNA of the CDR3: TGCAGTGCTAGAGGTACGTTGAGAGCGGACACTGAAGCTTTCTTT.